The present TCR beta chain was sequenced within a study of CD8 T cells in ankylosing spondylitis. There are 15 residues in the CDR3. V was clipped by 2 bases and J by 2 bases, with 12 bases between them. This clonotype was seen only a few times. TCRdb re-analysed the 5' RACE reads in MiXCR, keeping a single row per CDR3 protein. Among around 150,000 distinct CDR3 sequences listed, roughly 44% were seen once. This receptor was identified in a male donor with ankylosing spondylitis. Sequences were obtained from synovial fluid, either unsorted or a sorted T cell fraction (not recorded which). This chain joins TRBV12-3 or TRBV12-4 and TRBJ2-5; D is unclear. In DNA form, the CDR3 reads TGTGCCAGCAGTTTACCTGTTGTGGGGCAAGAGACCCAGTACTTC. It translates to CASSLPVVGQETQYF.